The 11 T cell receptor beta chains given below trace back to one sample, sequenced in a study of T cells in Graves' hyperthyroidism and ophthalmopathy. Amplification targeted TCR beta CDR3 regions from RNA transcripts. Initially, a first-round RT-PCR of the TCR CDR3 employed the HTBI primer set. TCRdb re-called the multiplex PCR reads with MiXCR, one entry per CDR3 protein. The data show about 500,000 distinct CDR3 sequences, with 16% seen just once and 18% held by the top ten. Sequences were obtained from blood. These receptors were taken from a woman aged 18-29 years with Graves' hyperthyroidism.

The table lists this clonotype with a few counts. The rearrangement links TRBV6-2 or TRBV6-3 to TRBJ2-1; possible D gene TRBD2, 6 bases. Trimming took 6 bases from V and 14 from J, leaving 20 bases between them. The germline V gene has CDR1 MNHEY and CDR2 SVGEGT. The CDR3 totals 13 residues. CDR3 DNA sequence: TGTGCCAGCAGCCGGGACTCCCAGTTGCTGGAGTTCTTC. Translating it yields CASSRDSQLLEFF.

This clonotype has ten or more counts. V usage is TRBV6-1 and J usage is TRBJ2-1; 12 nucleotides align to TRBD2. Germline-derived CDR1 and CDR2 are MNHNS and SASEGT. After removal of 2 bases from V and 10 bases from J, the junction contained 6 bases not matched to a gene. The CDR3 is made up of 15 amino acids. As DNA, the CDR3 is TGTGCCAGCAGTGAACTAGCGGGGGGGCATCAAGAGCAGTTCTTC. Translating gives CASSELAGGHQEQFF.

In this sample, this clonotype turned up many times. The chain couples TRBV12-3 or TRBV12-4 to TRBJ1-1; a weak D match, TRBD1 (5 bases). Trimming cost V 5 bases and J 0 bases, with 16 bases left between them. The CDR3 has 16 amino acids. CDR3 protein: CASSPSAEGMNTEAFF. The CDR3 coding sequence is TGTGCCAGCAGTCCCTCCGCGGAGGGGATGAACACTGAAGCTTTCTTT.

This clonotype was counted between two and nine times. The J gene is TRBJ2-1, the V gene TRBV3-1, with 7 bases lining up with TRBD2. Trimming at V came to 4 bases and at J to 5 bases, leaving 5 bases not matched to a gene. The CDR3 totals 14 residues. The germline gives CDR1 LGHDT, CDR2 YNNKEL (reference sequence). The CDR3 sequence is CASSPLGGNNEQFF. CDR3 DNA: TGTGCCAGCAGCCCCCTGGGGGGGAACAATGAGCAGTTCTTC.

The sample holds a few counts of this clonotype. This chain connects TRBV27 to TRBJ2-3; 12 nucleotides line up with TRBD1. This CDR3 has 18 residues. Unmatched junction bases numbered 14, after V lost 9 bases and J lost 1 base. Germline-derived CDR1 and CDR2 are MNHEY and SMNVEV (reference sequence). CDR3 bases: TGTGCCAGTCGCCGGCCGGGACAGGGGGCGCGTCGCACAGATACGCAGTATTTT. Residues: CASRRPGQGARRTDTQYF.

This clonotype was counted ten times or more. This chain joins TRBV5-5 and TRBJ1-2; TRBD1 agrees at 7 bases. CDR1 and CDR2 from the germline V gene are SGHKS and YYEKEE (reference sequence). The CDR3 totals 14 residues. V lost 5 bases and J lost 2; bases outside the gene matches: 6. CDR3 sequence: CASRHSTGNYGYTF. The CDR3 nucleotides are TGTGCCAGCAGACATTCGACAGGGAACTATGGCTACACCTTC.

The CDR3 reads CASSSMPGLDGMKETQYF. CDR3 sequence (DNA): TGTGCCAGCAGCTCCATGCCGGGACTAGATGGGATGAAAGAGACCCAGTACTTC. The rearrangement joins TRBV7-2 to TRBJ2-5, with TRBD2 identical over 8 bases. V lost 4 bases and J lost 3; bases outside the gene matches: 16. The germline gives CDR1 SGHTA, CDR2 FQGNSA. There are 18 residues in the CDR3.

The chain employs TRBV19 and TRBJ2-3; either TRBD1 or TRBD2 may fit D (5 bases each). The CDR3 is made up of 14 amino acids. V was shortened by 3 bases and J by 3 bases, with 10 bases between the two germline ends. CDR1 LNHDA and CDR2 SQIVND come from the germline V gene (reference sequence). CDR3 sequence reads: CASSMTVATDTQYF. In nucleotides, the CDR3 is TGTGCCAGTAGTATGACAGTAGCGACAGATACGCAGTATTTT.

The genes are TRBV14 and TRBJ2-5; 13 nucleotides agree with TRBD2. The CDR3 consists of 20 residues. Germline assignment: CDR1 SGHDN and CDR2 FVKESK. Germline trimming cut 0 bases from V and 4 bases from J; bases unmatched to any gene: 14. Here the CDR3 DNA reads TGTGCCAGCAGCCAAGATTGGTTTGACGTACTAGCGGGGGGGCTAGAGACCCAGTACTTC. Encoded protein: CASSQDWFDVLAGGLETQYF.

V and J are TRBV4-1 and TRBJ1-4, with 7 bases that match TRBD1. V was clipped by 3 bases and J by 2 bases; unmatched bases: 3. Germline V lookup: CDR1 MGHRA, CDR2 YSYEKL. The CDR3 extends over 15 amino acids. The CDR3 reads CASSHQGGTNEKLFF. The CDR3 DNA is TGCGCCAGCAGCCATCAGGGGGGTACTAATGAAAAACTGTTTTTT.

The chain carries TRBV6-1 and TRBJ2-2; TRBD1 is a possible D gene (6 bases). The CDR3 runs to 15 residues. The V gene's germline CDR1 is MNHNS and CDR2 SASEGT. Trimming pared 6 bases from V and 1 base from J, leaving 12 bases between. CDR3 sequence (DNA): TGTGCCAGCAGGATTGGGACACTGAACACCGGGGAGCTGTTTTTT. It specifies CASRIGTLNTGELFF.